This note documents a single TCR beta chain sequence. These data originate in a study of blood T cell repertoires in COVID-19. Study-level background: Sites in the United States, Italy and Spain provided acute and convalescent COVID-19 samples. T cells, B-cell-depleted T cells, or PBMCs supplied cDNA or gDNA.

In the source study's methods: The authors estimated nucleated cell counts from reference gene primer amplification. This table comes from immunoSEQ multiplex PCR, and its TCRdb copy is limited to in-frame clones, with some not included. The DNA was the basis for D and trimming; V, J and clone size are from that table. The top ten clones hold approximately 3% of a sample with 110,000 to 150,000 clones, 85% to 90% of them seen once. The CDR3 extends over 14 amino acids. V lost 5 bases and J lost 12; bases outside the gene matches: 14. The germline gives CDR1 SEHNR, CDR2 FQNEAQ (reference sequence). This chain joins TRBV7-9 and TRBJ2-3; 7 bases map to TRBD1. The specimen was peripheral blood. The receptor was isolated from a woman between 55 and 75 years old with active COVID-19. In nucleotides, the CDR3 is TGTGCCAGCAGCCCCCTCGTGGCAGGGGGATCCCAGTATTTT. Translated, it gives CASSPLVAGGSQYF.